These 26 T cell receptor beta chains were sequenced from one sample in a study of T cells in Graves' hyperthyroidism and ophthalmopathy. Amplification of TCR beta CDR3 regions was performed using RNA transcripts as template. Using the HTBI primer set, a first-round RT-PCR was run on the TCR CDR3. In TCRdb, the multiplex PCR reads were re-called with MiXCR into one record per CDR3 protein. The sample holds roughly 420,000 distinct CDR3 sequences, 15% to 19% seen once. What was sequenced was blood. Source of these receptors: a woman between 18 and 29 years old with Graves' hyperthyroidism.

The chain couples TRBV27 to TRBJ2-7; D not resolved. Trimming shortened V by 3 bases and J by 13 bases, and 13 bases separated the two germline ends. Looked up from germline, CDR1 is MNHEY and CDR2 is SMNVEV (reference sequence). The CDR3 has 11 amino acids. The chain's CDR3 is CASSFIRPQYF. DNA of the CDR3: TGTGCCAGCAGTTTTATCAGGCCTCAATACTTC.

At least ten counts were recorded for this clonotype. V and J are TRBV28 and TRBJ2-3; 12 bases match TRBD1. The germline gives CDR1 MDHEN, CDR2 SYDVKM. With V trimmed by 5 bases and J by 6 bases, 15 bases remained unmatched. The CDR3 runs 18 residues. Here the CDR3 reads CASSRGSAGDRGQDTQYF. CDR3 DNA: TGTGCCAGCAGTCGAGGTTCCGCGGGGGACAGGGGGCAGGATACGCAGTATTTT. The variable domain in full, completed from reference TRBV28 and TRBJ2-3, reads DVKVTQSSRYLVKRTGEKVFLECVQDMDHENMFWYRQDPGLGLRLIYFSYDVKMKEKGDIPEGYSVSREKKERFSLILESASTNQTSMYLCASSRGSAGDRGQDTQYFGPGTRLTVL.

In regard to this clonotype: It may be a read error: a sequence one base away is much more abundant. This sequence joins TRBV6-2 or TRBV6-3 and TRBJ2-7; tentative D call: TRBD2 (6 bases). The CDR3 consists of 12 residues. V was pared by 2 bases and J by 5 bases, with 7 bases between. Germline V CDR1 and CDR2: MNHEY, SVGEGT. CDR3 amino acids: CASSYGGNEQYF. For the CDR3, the DNA is TGTGCCAGCAGTTACGGAGGGAACGAGCAGTACTTC.

At least ten counts were recorded for this clonotype. This sequence joins TRBV12-3 or TRBV12-4 and TRBJ2-1; TRBD2 might be the D (5 bases). V gave up 1 base and J gave up 9 bases, with 7 bases separating them. This CDR3 has 12 amino acids. In DNA, the CDR3 is TGTGCCAGCAGTTTAGGCAGCGGTGAGCAGTTCTTC. Its translation is CASSLGSGEQFF.

This clonotype has more than one count but fewer than ten. This rearrangement joins TRBV6-1 to TRBJ2-4; 8 nucleotides agree with TRBD2. CDR1 is MNHNS, CDR2 SASEGT, per germline. The CDR3 loop spans 22 amino acids. V lost 0 bases and J lost 0; bases outside the gene matches: 19. Written as DNA, the CDR3 is TGTGCCAGCAGTGAAGCGCTGCGCGGGGGGCTCAGGGAAGTTCTAGCCAAAAACATTCAGTACTTC. Protein sequence: CASSEALRGGLREVLAKNIQYF.

This clonotype was detected ten times or more. The chain is built from TRBV7-3 and TRBJ2-3, with D unclear. The V end was cut by 2 bases, the J end by 6 bases, with 12 bases between. The CDR3 spans 14 residues. CDR1 is SGHTA, CDR2 FQGTGA, per germline. In nucleotides, the CDR3 is TGTGCCAGCAGCTTATCTACCCTGCTGGATACGCAGTATTTT. It is translated as CASSLSTLLDTQYF.

This clonotype was detected ten times or more. The chain uses TRBV2 and TRBJ2-1; 8 bases are a match to TRBD2. This CDR3 has 16 amino acids. The V segment lost 0 bases and the J segment 6 bases; nucleotides outside the gene matches: 7. The germline CDR1 and CDR2 sequences are SNHLY and FYNNEI. The CDR3 loop reads CASSEARGTSGNEQFF. For the CDR3, the DNA is TGTGCCAGCAGTGAAGCGCGGGGGACTAGTGGCAATGAGCAGTTCTTC.

This clonotype was seen more than once but under ten times. The chain couples TRBV29-1 to TRBJ2-1; 10 bases map to TRBD2. The CDR3 is 15 amino acids. Germline CDR1 is SQVTM and CDR2 is ANQGSEA. Germline trimming cut 7 bases from V and 3 bases from J; bases unmatched to any gene: 9. The CDR3 loop reads CSAVGAGGSYNEQFF. The CDR3 nucleotides are TGCAGCGCCGTCGGAGCGGGAGGGAGCTACAATGAGCAGTTCTTC.

About this clonotype itself: A read error may be the cause here, since a much bigger clone is one base away. This sequence joins TRBV2 and TRBJ1-3, with a tentative D call TRBD1 (6 bases). The CDR3 spans 14 residues. Germline values: CDR1 SNHLY, CDR2 FYNNEI. As DNA, the CDR3 is TGTGCCAGTTTTACAGGGCAATCTGGAGACACCATATATTTT. Translation: CASFTGQSGDTIYF.

This clonotype was recorded a few times. This chain connects TRBV4-3 to TRBJ1-5, with D unresolved. Germline CDR1 is LGHNA and CDR2 is YSLEER. There are 15 residues in the CDR3. Trimming left V 0 bases short and J 5 bases short, with 11 bases between. The CDR3 DNA sequence: TGCGCCAGCAGCCAAGATGGACTGACCTATCAGCCCCAGCATTTT. Its translation is CASSQDGLTYQPQHF.

This chain connects TRBV20-1 to TRBJ2-3, with D possibly TRBD2 on 5 matching bases. The germline V gene has CDR1 DFQATT and CDR2 SNEGSKA (reference sequence). CDR3 length: 15 residues. The germline V and J ends were trimmed by 4 bases and 2 bases, with 16 bases remaining between them. The CDR3 sequence: CSATRLTPYTDTQYF. The CDR3 bases are TGCAGTGCTACCAGACTAACCCCTTACACAGATACGCAGTATTTT.

This clonotype was counted many times. The genes are TRBV2 and TRBJ1-2, with D tentatively TRBD1 (5 bases). CDR1 is SNHLY and CDR2 is FYNNEI in the germline V gene. The V end lost 0 bases, the J end lost 8 bases, and 19 bases lay between the germline ends. This CDR3 is 16 amino acids long. The CDR3 DNA reads as TGTGCCAGCAGTGAAGCTCGAGGGGCAGTGAGTGGGGGCTACACCTTC. Translating it yields CASSEARGAVSGGYTF. The full variable domain, with the rest looked up from reference TRBV2 and TRBJ1-2, is EPEVTQTPSHQVTQMGQEVILRCVPISNHLYFYWYRQILGQKVEFLVSFYNNEISEKSEIFDDQFSVERPDGSNFTLKIRSTKLEDSAMYFCASSEARGAVSGGYTFGSGTRLTVV.

This clonotype was found many times. The rearrangement links TRBV20-1 to TRBJ1-4; D unclear. Germline V gene sequence: CDR1 DFQATT, CDR2 SNEGSKA (reference sequence). V lost 0 bases to trimming and J lost 5 bases, with 7 bases between them. This CDR3 contains 13 residues. The CDR3 protein is CSARDLGNEKLFF. The CDR3 DNA is TGCAGTGCTAGAGACTTGGGGAATGAAAAACTGTTTTTT.

This clonotype was recorded at least ten times. V is TRBV4-1 and J is TRBJ1-2; D may be TRBD1 (5 bases). With 6 bases removed from V and 2 bases from J, the gap between germline ends came to 10 bases. Germline lookup yields CDR1 MGHRA and CDR2 YSYEKL. The CDR3 is made up of 13 amino acids. This CDR3 reads CASSFRENYGYTF. CDR3 in DNA: TGCGCCAGCAGTTTCAGGGAAAACTATGGCTACACCTTC.

This clonotype was detected many times. V is TRBV20-1 and J is TRBJ2-6, with D perhaps TRBD2 (6 bases). The V gene lost 3 bases and the J gene lost 2 bases, with 8 bases spanning the gap. The CDR3 covers 14 residues. The germline CDR1 and CDR2 sequences are DFQATT and SNEGSKA (reference sequence). The CDR3 sequence: CSARGGAGANVLTF. CDR3 sequence (DNA): TGCAGTGCTAGGGGCGGGGCTGGGGCCAACGTCCTGACTTTC.

This clonotype was observed a handful of times. V and J are TRBV6-2 or TRBV6-3 and TRBJ1-1; maybe TRBD1 (5 bases). The length of the CDR3 is 13 residues. The V end lost 8 bases, the J end lost 5 bases, and 15 bases lay between the germline ends. Germline V gives CDR1 MNHEY, CDR2 SVGEGT. The CDR3 is CASRGILWTEAFF. The CDR3 bases are TGTGCCAGCCGGGGCATTCTGTGGACTGAAGCTTTCTTT.

This clonotype has a handful of counts. Written as DNA, the CDR3 is TGCGCCAGCAGCCAGGTGGATCCGAGCGAGCAGTACTTC. Its translation is CASSQVDPSEQYF. The chain uses TRBV4-1 and TRBJ2-7; no clear D. This CDR3 contains 13 residues. V lost 3 bases and J lost 6, with 12 bases in between. Germline V CDR1 and CDR2: MGHRA, YSYEKL.

This clonotype was seen ten or more times. The rearrangement links TRBV3-1 to TRBJ2-1; 7 bases fit TRBD2. CDR3 size: 18 residues. Unmatched junction bases numbered 11, after V lost 0 bases and J lost 3 bases. CDR1 LGHDT and CDR2 YNNKEL come from the germline V gene (reference sequence). Here the CDR3 DNA reads TGTGCCAGCAGCCAAGATACATTTGGCGGGAGAGTCTACAATGAGCAGTTCTTC. Protein sequence: CASSQDTFGGRVYNEQFF.

This clonotype came up a few times. The chain uses TRBV5-8 and TRBJ1-5; D gene ambiguous. The CDR3 runs to 14 residues. Trimming removed 0 bases at V and 3 bases at J, with 7 bases between. The germline V gene encodes CDR1 SGHTS and CDR2 YDEGEE. The chain's CDR3 is CASSLEGYNQPQHF. CDR3 in DNA: TGTGCCAGCAGCTTGGAAGGATACAATCAGCCCCAGCATTTT.

This clonotype occurred many times. This chain joins TRBV20-1 and TRBJ2-1; D unresolved. In germline, CDR1 is DFQATT, CDR2 SNEGSKA (reference sequence). The germline V and J ends were trimmed by 3 bases and 2 bases, with 8 bases remaining between them. CDR3 length equals 13 residues. The CDR3 loop reads CSARPLAYNEQFF. CDR3 bases: TGCAGTGCTAGGCCCTTGGCCTACAATGAGCAGTTCTTC.

This clonotype was observed many times. The J gene is TRBJ1-3, the V gene TRBV5-1; D may be TRBD1 (6 bases). This CDR3 region has 16 residues. CDR1 is SGHRS, CDR2 YFSETQ, per germline. Trimming stripped 0 bases from V and 7 bases from J, with 17 bases between. CDR3 nucleotide sequence: TGCGCCAGCAGCTTGGATCCTGACAGGATGGGGAACACCATATATTTT. This encodes CASSLDPDRMGNTIYF.

J is TRBJ2-1 and V is TRBV2, with D maybe TRBD2 (6 bases). V was shortened by 7 bases and J by 6 bases, with 16 bases between the two germline ends. The CDR3 totals 14 residues. In germline, CDR1 is SNHLY, CDR2 FYNNEI. The CDR3, as DNA: TGTGCCAGCACCACCATGGAGGGGAGCAATGAGCAGTTCTTC. Encoded protein: CASTTMEGSNEQFF.

This clonotype was seen at least ten times. J is TRBJ1-1 and V is TRBV28; tentatively, D is TRBD1 (5 bases). The CDR3 has 14 residues. Trimming took 3 bases from V and 0 from J, leaving 8 bases between them. The germline V gene encodes CDR1 MDHEN and CDR2 SYDVKM. This chain's CDR3 is CASSLIRVNTEAFF. The CDR3 DNA reads as TGTGCCAGCAGTTTGATCAGGGTGAACACTGAAGCTTTCTTT. The full variable domain, in which reference TRBV28 and TRBJ1-1 provide the parts outside the CDR3, is DVKVTQSSRYLVKRTGEKVFLECVQDMDHENMFWYRQDPGLGLRLIYFSYDVKMKEKGDIPEGYSVSREKKERFSLILESASTNQTSMYLCASSLIRVNTEAFFGQGTRLTVV.

This clonotype is a singleton in its sample. This may be a read error: a much more frequent sequence differs by one nucleotide. Because the CDR3 is missing its conserved closing phenylalanine or tryptophan, this is likely a read error. The chain employs TRBV11-2 and TRBJ2-7, with D unclear. Germline CDR1 and CDR2: SGHAT and FQNNGV. The CDR3 runs to 12 residues. V lost 4 bases and J lost 3, with 7 bases in between. CDR3 sequence reads: CASSSSGYEQYL. The CDR3 DNA is TGTGCCAGCAGCTCGTCGGGCTACGAGCAGTACCTC.

This clonotype has a count of ten or more. The CDR3 DNA is TGTGCCACCAAGAGGGATCCCCGGGCCTACGAGCAGTACTTC. Amino acid sequence: CATKRDPRAYEQYF. The rearrangement joins TRBV27 to TRBJ2-7; D is perhaps TRBD2 (5 bases). V was trimmed by 10 bases and J by 2 bases, leaving 18 bases between them. The CDR3 contains 14 residues. Germline V gene data show CDR1 as MNHEY and CDR2 as SMNVEV (reference sequence).

The rearrangement uses TRBV24-1 and TRBJ1-3; D is undetermined. This CDR3 is 16 amino acids long. V lost 2 bases, J lost 4 bases, and 14 bases lay in between. Germline assignment: CDR1 KGHDR and CDR2 SFDVKD. The CDR3 loop is CATSDSSGPDGNTIYF. The CDR3 region has the DNA TGTGCCACCAGTGATTCCTCGGGCCCGGACGGAAACACCATATATTTT.